Listed below are T cell receptor beta chains from one sample, sequenced in a study of blood T cell repertoires in COVID-19. Assay used: immunoSEQ multiplex PCR; TCRdb lists only in-frame clones, some missing. The table includes under 300,000 clones, 91% detected once. The sample was PBMCs or T cells enriched from blood (not recorded which). The receptor source for this set is a human donor in a cohort exposed to, infected with or recovered from COVID-19 (not recorded which). The donor label of this sample is uncertain. Both conserved end residues are part of each CDR3. A D gene is named only where the DNA matches it firmly. The size of a clone is reported for some rows only, either as once, few or many, or as a class for expanded clones.

D,size,J,V,CDR3,DNA
TRBD1,-,TRBJ2-5,TRBV5-6,CASSFYRQGETQYF,TGTGCCAGCAGCTTTTATCGACAGGGGGAGACCCAGTACTTC
TRBD1,-,TRBJ2-7,TRBV7-2,CASAGTGDHEQYF,TGTGCCAGCGCCGGGACAGGGGACCACGAGCAGTACTTC
-,once,TRBJ1-1,TRBV9,CASSVVETPSNTEAFF,TGTGCCAGCAGCGTAGTAGAGACACCCTCGAACACTGAAGCTTTCTTT
-,-,TRBJ2-7,TRBV21-1,CASSGPRDISYEQYF,TGTGCCAGCAGCGGGCCTCGGGATATCTCCTACGAGCAGTACTTC
TRBD1,-,TRBJ2-3,TRBV3-1/TRBV3-2,CASSPGQGWTDTQYF,TGTGCCAGCAGCCCCGGACAGGGGTGGACAGATACGCAGTATTTT
-,-,TRBJ2-3,TRBV19,CASSTLEGSQDTQYF,TGTGCCAGTAGTACCTTGGAGGGCAGTCAAGATACGCAGTATTTT
-,-,TRBJ1-1,TRBV5-1,CASSLKPRGSNTEAFF,TGCGCCAGCAGCTTGAAGCCCCGGGGGTCGAACACTGAAGCTTTCTTT
-,-,TRBJ1-1,TRBV27,CASSFSEVNTEAFF,TGTGCCAGCAGTTTCTCTGAGGTGAACACTGAAGCTTTCTTT
-,-,TRBJ1-3,TRBV18,CASSPGYRKAGNTIYF,TGTGCCAGCTCACCAGGGTACAGGAAAGCTGGAAACACCATATATTTT
-,-,TRBJ1-1,TRBV5-1,CASSLGATEAFF,TGCGCCAGCAGCTTGGGGGCCACGGAAGCTTTCTTT
TRBD1,-,TRBJ2-1,TRBV18,CASSRDRLYNEQFF,TGTGCCAGCTCTCGGGACAGGCTTTACAATGAGCAGTTCTTC
-,-,TRBJ2-2,TRBV11-2,CASRPSVGAGELFF,TGTGCCAGCAGACCATCGGTTGGAGCCGGGGAGCTGTTTTTT
-,-,TRBJ1-2,TRBV20-1,CSASQLYGYTF,TGCAGTGCTAGCCAGTTGTATGGCTACACCTTC
TRBD2,once,TRBJ2-1,TRBV10-3,CAISESTVAGGKASYNEQFF,TGTGCCATCAGTGAGTCGACGGTAGCGGGGGGGAAAGCCTCCTACAATGAGCAGTTCTTC
-,once,TRBJ2-5,TRBV18,CASSPSGLETQYF,TGTGCCAGCTCACCATCAGGGTTGGAGACCCAGTACTTC
TRBD2,-,TRBJ2-3,TRBV28,CASSGGGRTDTQYF,TGTGCCAGCAGCGGGGGGGGTAGAACAGATACGCAGTATTTT
TRBD1,-,TRBJ2-3,TRBV5-4,CASSSLWTGVSQGTDTQYF,TGTGCCAGCAGCTCCTTATGGACAGGGGTCTCCCAGGGGACAGATACGCAGTATTTT
TRBD2,once,TRBJ2-7,TRBV2,CASNPAGGVSYEQYF,TGTGCCAGCAATCCAGCGGGGGGGGTCTCCTACGAGCAGTACTTC
-,-,TRBJ1-2,TRBV3-1/TRBV3-2,CASSQADRSNYGYTF,TGTGCCAGCAGCCAAGCCGACAGGTCTAACTATGGCTACACCTTC
-,-,TRBJ2-5,TRBV6-1,CASSDILVGTQYF,TGTGCCAGCAGTGACATTTTAGTCGGGACCCAGTACTTC
-,-,TRBJ1-1,TRBV9,CASSVAPGVYTEAFF,TGTGCCAGCAGCGTAGCTCCAGGGGTCTACACTGAAGCTTTCTTT
-,-,TRBJ2-7,TRBV19,CASSIGGSGAYEQYF,TGTGCCAGTAGTATAGGAGGGAGTGGGGCCTACGAGCAGTACTTC
TRBD2,-,TRBJ2-3,TRBV11-2,CASSLAGGLLDTQYF,TGTGCCAGCAGCCTAGCGGGGGGGCTTCTGGATACGCAGTATTTT
-,few,TRBJ2-7,TRBV5-4,CASSLVANEQYF,TGTGCCAGCAGCTTGGTTGCTAACGAGCAGTACTTC
-,-,TRBJ1-2,TRBV3-1/TRBV3-2,CASSLGASNYGYTF,TGTGCCAGCAGTCTAGGGGCTTCAAACTATGGCTACACCTTC
-,-,TRBJ2-6,TRBV24-1,CATSDLPESGANVLTF,TGTGCCACCAGTGATTTGCCCGAGTCTGGGGCCAACGTCCTGACTTTC
TRBD1,-,TRBJ1-2,TRBV5-1,CASSLVRTGGGRGGYTF,TGCGCCAGCAGCTTGGTCCGGACAGGGGGCGGAAGGGGTGGCTACACCTTC
TRBD2,-,TRBJ2-7,TRBV9,CASSRTSGGTYEQYF,TGTGCCAGCAGCCGGACTAGCGGGGGGACCTACGAGCAGTACTTC
-,-,TRBJ1-1,TRBV5-6,CASSLGLIEAFF,TGTGCCAGCAGCTTGGGGCTTATCGAAGCTTTCTTT
TRBD1,-,TRBJ1-4,TRBV4-2,CASSQGDRGEKLFF,TGTGCCAGCAGCCAAGGGGACAGGGGGGAAAAACTGTTTTTT
TRBD1,-,TRBJ1-3,TRBV13,CASRKAGTGGGGNTIYF,TGTGCCAGCCGAAAGGCAGGGACAGGGGGCGGGGGAAACACCATATATTTT
-,-,TRBJ2-2,TRBV2,CASPQAENTGELFF,TGTGCCAGCCCGCAGGCAGAAAACACCGGGGAGCTGTTTTTT
-,-,TRBJ1-3,TRBV18,CASSLNSGRSGNTIYF,TGTGCCAGCTCACTTAATTCCGGGAGGTCTGGAAACACCATATATTTT
TRBD2,-,TRBJ2-3,TRBV10-3,CAISTGLAGASTDTQYF,TGTGCCATCAGTACTGGACTAGCGGGGGCAAGCACAGATACGCAGTATTTT
-,-,TRBJ1-1,TRBV4-3,CASSPQTGSTEAFF,TGCGCCAGCAGCCCCCAAACGGGTTCTACTGAAGCTTTCTTT
-,-,TRBJ2-6,TRBV24-1,CATSDADFSGANVLTF,TGTGCCACCAGTGATGCAGACTTCTCTGGGGCCAACGTCCTGACTTTC
TRBD1,-,TRBJ1-2,TRBV30,CAWSVGGGFGYTF,TGTGCCTGGAGTGTAGGAGGGGGCTTTGGCTACACCTTC
-,once,TRBJ1-4,TRBV3-1/TRBV3-2,CASSYPATNEKLFF,TGTGCCAGCAGCTATCCCGCAACTAATGAAAAACTGTTTTTT
TRBD1,-,TRBJ1-1,TRBV28,CASSYSGQGNTEAFF,TGTGCCAGCAGTTACTCCGGACAGGGGAACACTGAAGCTTTCTTT
TRBD1,-,TRBJ2-7,TRBV29-1,CSVEQDRGYEQYF,TGCAGCGTTGAACAGGACAGGGGTTACGAGCAGTACTTC
-,-,TRBJ1-3,TRBV6-5,CASSYSRLRRNTIYF,TGTGCCAGCAGTTACTCGAGACTGCGACGAAACACCATATATTTT
-,-,TRBJ2-2,TRBV9,CASSSQGLAGELFF,TGTGCCAGCAGCTCCCAGGGTCTAGCCGGGGAGCTGTTTTTT
TRBD2,-,TRBJ2-7,TRBV29-1,CSVEEAGGYEQYF,TGCAGCGTTGAAGAAGCGGGGGGTTACGAGCAGTACTTC
-,-,TRBJ2-5,TRBV3-1/TRBV3-2,CASSHKVISLQETQYF,TGTGCCAGCAGCCATAAAGTCATATCCCTACAAGAGACCCAGTACTTC
TRBD1,-,TRBJ1-6,TRBV30,CAWSLPGGAGNSPLHF,TGTGCCTGGAGTCTTCCAGGGGGCGCGGGTAATTCACCCCTCCACTTT
-,once,TRBJ1-1,TRBV3-1/TRBV3-2,CASSPRSKTEAFF,TGTGCCAGCAGCCCCAGGTCCAAGACGGAAGCTTTCTTT
TRBD1,-,TRBJ2-7,TRBV2,CASSVGGQGVSEQYF,TGTGCCAGCAGTGTAGGGGGACAGGGTGTCTCCGAGCAGTACTTC
TRBD1,-,TRBJ1-3,TRBV15,CATVVGTGSGNTIYF,TGTGCCACTGTCGTCGGGACAGGCTCTGGAAACACCATATATTTT
TRBD2,-,TRBJ2-1,TRBV6-2/TRBV6-3,CASSETSTLVHNEQFF,TGTGCCAGCAGCGAGACTAGCACCTTAGTGCACAATGAGCAGTTCTTC
-,few,TRBJ1-2,TRBV9,CASSPEANYGYTF,TGTGCCAGCAGCCCGGAGGCTAACTATGGCTACACCTTC